The subject of this entry is one T cell receptor (beta chain). What this receptor recognizes is not known. One base away there is no much larger clone; base qualities are not given. This sample stems from a study of T cell changes during pregnancy in multiple sclerosis (dated by TCRdb to 2018 to 2020). Background for the entire study: In women with multiple sclerosis, the researchers looked at how the T cell repertoire shifted as pregnancy progressed.

The library relied on the immunoSEQ multiplex PCR assay. TCRdb stores this immuneACCESS table with in-frame sequences only. Part of the clones is absent; in the studies checked, under half of the shortfall reflects unresolved V genes, and no reason is known for the rest. Counted in this sample were fewer than 65,000 clones; roughly nine tenths of them appeared once. The ten biggest clones cover 0.6% to 0.8% of the sample. The CDR3 holds 14 amino acids from the cysteine to the phenylalanine. Of the read, only the CDR3 DNA is kept; its 42 bases are in frame from base 1. The germline V gene yields SNHLY for CDR1 and FYNNEI for CDR2. Trimming removed 2 bases from V and 7 bases from J, leaving 12 bases between the germline ends.

This material consisted of CD4+ T cells from peripheral blood mononuclear cells, taken in the first trimester of pregnancy. This chain is built from TRBV2 and TRBJ2-1; the D gene is perhaps TRBD2, from 6 matching bases. This sequence originates from a female donor with multiple sclerosis, enrolled in a pregnancy study. The CDR3 reads CASSENGGANEQFF. Here is the DNA: TGTGCCAGCAGTGAAAACGGCGGGGCGAATGAGCAGTTCTTC. With all but the CDR3 taken from the reference TRBV2 and TRBJ2-1 genes, the full variable domain is: EPEVTQTPSHQVTQMGQEVILRCVPISNHLYFYWYRQILGQKVEFLVSFYNNEISEKSEIFDDQFSVERPDGSNFTLKIRSTKLEDSAMYFCASSENGGANEQFFGPGTRLTVL.